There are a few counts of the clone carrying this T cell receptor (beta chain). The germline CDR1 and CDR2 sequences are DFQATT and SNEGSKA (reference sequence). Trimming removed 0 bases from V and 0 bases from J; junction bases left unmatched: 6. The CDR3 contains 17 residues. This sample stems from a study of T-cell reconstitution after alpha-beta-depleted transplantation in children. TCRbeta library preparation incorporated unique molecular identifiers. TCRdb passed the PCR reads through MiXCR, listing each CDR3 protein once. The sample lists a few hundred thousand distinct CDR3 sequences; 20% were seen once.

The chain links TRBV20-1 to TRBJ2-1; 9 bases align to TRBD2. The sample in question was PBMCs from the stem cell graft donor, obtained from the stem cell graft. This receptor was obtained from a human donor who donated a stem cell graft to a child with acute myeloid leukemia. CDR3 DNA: TGCAGTGCTAGAGAACCGACTAGCGGAAGCTCCTACAATGAGCAGTTCTTC. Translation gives CSAREPTSGSSYNEQFF.